Below are 29 T cell receptor beta chains sequenced from a single sample in a study of T cell responses to AZD1222 COVID-19 vaccine (dated by TCRdb to the early 2020s). The receptor library was made with the immunoSEQ multiplex PCR assay. TCRdb retrieved this table from immuneACCESS and kept in-frame rearrangements only. Not all clones are present; in checked studies, unresolved V genes account for under half, and no reason is known for the remainder. The sample table records about 100,000 clones; 91% of these occur just once. Together, the top ten hold about 20% of the sample. Reading the label with the study, this specimen's time point is: baseline before first vaccination. Material: peripheral blood, obtained on day 0 of AZD1222 vaccination. The receptors were gathered from an adult in good health.

About this clone itself: This sample includes further DNA sequences coding for the same CDR3. The chain uses TRBV5-1 and TRBJ1-4; D is unresolved. V lost 0 bases and J lost 4, with 4 bases in between. CDR3 length equals 13 residues. Germline values: CDR1 SGHRS, CDR2 YFSETQ. CDR3 DNA: TGCGCCAGCAGCTTGGGGCGTAATGAAAAACTGTTTTTT. Translated, it gives CASSLGRNEKLFF. Full variable domain (rest looked up from reference TRBV5-1 and TRBJ1-4): KAGVTQTPRYLIKTRGQQVTLSCSPISGHRSVSWYQQTPGQGLQFLFEYFSETQRNKGNFPGRFSGRQFSNSRSEMNVSTLELGDSALYLCASSLGRNEKLFFGSGTQLSVL.

J is TRBJ1-1 and V is TRBV11-3; D possibly corresponds to TRBD1 (6 bases). The CDR3 length is 13 residues. V shed 5 bases and J shed 7 bases, with 14 bases lying between them. Germline CDR1 is SGHNT and CDR2 is YENEEA. CDR3 region: CASSKAQGVEAFF. For the CDR3, the DNA is TGTGCCAGCAGCAAAGCACAGGGTGTTGAAGCTTTCTTT.

V and J are TRBV7-2 and TRBJ1-5; no clear D gene. Looked up from germline, CDR1 is SGHTA and CDR2 is FQGNSA. Trimming stripped 1 base from V and 1 base from J, with 11 bases between. CDR3 length: 16 residues. In nucleotides, the CDR3 is TGTGCCAGCAGCTTAGTTTTGGGAGGGAGCAATCAGCCCCAGCATTTT. It codes for CASSLVLGGSNQPQHF. The full variable domain, completed using reference TRBV7-2 and TRBJ1-5, is GAGVSQSPSNKVTEKGKDVELRCDPISGHTALYWYRQSLGQGLEFLIYFQGNSAPDKSGLPSDRFSAERTGGSVSTLTIQRTQQEDSAVYLCASSLVLGGSNQPQHFGDGTRLSIL.

V is TRBV6-4 and J is TRBJ2-3; the D gene could be TRBD1 or TRBD2 (5 bases each). The CDR3 has 14 amino acids. Germline assignment: CDR1 MRHNA and CDR2 SNTAGT. V was pared by 4 bases and J by 2 bases, with 10 bases between. Written as DNA, the CDR3 is TGTGCCAGCAGTGTGGGGGAGAACACAGATACGCAGTATTTT. It specifies CASSVGENTDTQYF.

This rearrangement joins TRBV30 to TRBJ1-5; possible D gene TRBD1, 6 bases. Trimming cost V 2 bases and J 4 bases, with 9 bases left between them. Germline V gene data show CDR1 as GTSNPN and CDR2 as SVGIG (reference sequence). The CDR3 is 13 residues long. In nucleotides, the CDR3 is TGTGCCTGGAGTAGGACAGTGAATCAGCCCCAGCATTTT. It yields the protein CAWSRTVNQPQHF.

V gene TRBV5-6 combines with J gene TRBJ2-7; D possibly matches TRBD1 or TRBD2 (5 bases each). The ends were cut back, 4 bases at V and 6 bases at J, with 23 bases in the middle. The CDR3 consists of 16 residues. Germline lookup yields CDR1 SGHDT and CDR2 YYEEEE. CDR3 amino acids: CASSARGTGMGPEQYF. The CDR3 nucleotides read TGTGCCAGCAGCGCCCGAGGGACGGGAATGGGGCCCGAGCAGTACTTC.

The chain is built from TRBV6-2 or TRBV6-3 and TRBJ2-7; no clear D gene. CDR3 length: 12 residues. Germline CDR1 and CDR2: MNHEY and SVGEGT. V dropped 2 bases and J dropped 1 base, with 3 bases sitting between them. CDR3 DNA: TGTGCCAGCAGTTACAAGTCCTACGAGCAGTACTTC. The encoded protein is CASSYKSYEQYF.

The genes are TRBV10-3 and TRBJ2-7; TRBD1 matches at 8 bases. The CDR3 loop spans 14 amino acids. Germline lookup yields CDR1 ENHRY and CDR2 SYGVKD. The V and J ends lost 5 bases and 2 bases, in that order; junction bases with no gene match: 5. The CDR3 sequence: CAISPGQGPYEQYF. The CDR3 DNA reads as TGTGCCATCAGTCCCGGACAGGGACCCTACGAGCAGTACTTC.

This chain joins TRBV19 and TRBJ2-7; D is perhaps TRBD2 (6 bases). Per germline, CDR1 LNHDA and CDR2 SQIVND (reference sequence). Trimming pared 10 bases from V and 4 bases from J, leaving 17 bases between. The CDR3 has 13 residues. The DNA of the CDR3 is TGTGCCACCGGCAGGCGGGGTAGTTACGAGCAGTACTTC. Protein: CATGRRGSYEQYF.

This clone has only one observation. The CDR3 nucleotides read TGTGCCAGCAGTTCACAGGGGTCCACCGGGGAGCTGTTTTTT. Protein sequence: CASSSQGSTGELFF. The rearrangement links TRBV25-1 to TRBJ2-2; the match to TRBD1 covers 7 bases. V shed 5 bases and J 4 bases; nucleotides not matched to a gene: 4. This CDR3 spans 14 amino acids. Germline V gene data show CDR1 as MGHDK and CDR2 as SYGVNS.

DNA for the CDR3: TGTGCCAGCAGCCAGCTCACTGGGACAGGGAGAAGCACAGATACGCAGTATTTT. This codes for CASSQLTGTGRSTDTQYF. This rearrangement joins TRBV3-1 (or the pseudogene TRBV3-2) to TRBJ2-3; 9 nucleotides line up with TRBD1. In germline, CDR1 is LGHDT, CDR2 YNNKEL (reference sequence). The trim removed 3 bases at V and 0 bases at J, leaving 10 bases unmatched. The length of the CDR3 is 18 residues.

The chain joins TRBV4-3 to TRBJ2-5; 7 positions agree with TRBD2. The CDR3 totals 19 residues. V lost 2 bases and J lost 3; bases outside the gene matches: 18. Germline CDR1 is LGHNA and CDR2 is YSLEER. The CDR3 nucleotides are TGCGCCAGCAGCCAATTGGGGTCCGGGACTACCGGGAGAAAAGAGACCCAGTACTTC. Encoded protein: CASSQLGSGTTGRKETQYF.

CDR3 residues: CASRQGGFLGTEAFF. The CDR3 region has the DNA TGTGCCAGCAGACAGGGAGGTTTTTTGGGCACTGAAGCTTTCTTT. The chain uses TRBV5-8 and TRBJ1-1; maybe TRBD1 (6 bases). CDR1 and CDR2 (germline): SGHTS, YDEGEE. V shed 5 bases and J shed 4 bases, with 18 bases lying between them. The CDR3 is made up of 15 amino acids.

This chain uses TRBV2 with TRBJ1-2; D is undetermined. The V end was cut by 8 bases, the J end by 7 bases, with 14 bases between. Germline assignment: CDR1 SNHLY and CDR2 FYNNEI. This CDR3 spans 12 amino acids. DNA of the CDR3: TGTGCCAGCCACGAGTCGGGGTTTGGCTACACCTTC. Residues: CASHESGFGYTF.

This chain uses TRBV20-1 with TRBJ1-1; possible D gene TRBD1, 5 bases. The CDR3 is 11 amino acids. The germline V gene has CDR1 DFQATT and CDR2 SNEGSKA (reference sequence). The ends were cut back, 1 base at V and 11 bases at J, with 11 bases in the middle. The CDR3 DNA follows: TGCAGTGCTAGAGGGCAGGGAGAGGCTTTCTTT. Translation gives CSARGQGEAFF.

This chain uses TRBV10-3 with TRBJ1-4; 7 nucleotides align to TRBD1. Germline CDR1 and CDR2: ENHRY and SYGVKD. This CDR3 comprises 14 residues. V lost 6 bases and J lost 7; bases outside the gene matches: 8. CDR3 in DNA: TGTGCCATCAGCCTAGGGGGCGTAGGTGAAAAACTGTTTTTT. Translation: CAISLGGVGEKLFF.

This clone was seen only a few times. The V call is TRBV29-1, the J call TRBJ2-7; D possibly corresponds to TRBD1 (5 bases). V lost 7 bases, J lost 0 bases, and 19 bases lay in between. The CDR3 has 15 amino acids. Germline CDR1 SQVTM, CDR2 ANQGSEA. The CDR3 DNA follows: TGCAGCGCCCCCCGGCAGGGTTCAAGCTCCTACGAGCAGTACTTC. This sequence encodes CSAPRQGSSSYEQYF.

This chain uses TRBV5-1 with TRBJ2-1; 7 bases map to TRBD1. Germline V gene sequence: CDR1 SGHRS, CDR2 YFSETQ. The CDR3 runs to 15 residues. V gave up 5 bases and J gave up 4 bases; unmatched junction bases: 9. CDR3 protein: CASRGDAGGYNEQFF. CDR3 DNA sequence: TGCGCCAGCAGAGGGGACGCAGGGGGTTACAATGAGCAGTTCTTC.

The V gene is TRBV5-3, the J gene TRBJ2-7; D gene ambiguous. TRBV5-3 qualifies as an ORF whose function is uncertain. The CDR3 is 13 residues long. Trimming removed 4 bases at V and 2 bases at J, with 10 bases between. CDR3: CARSDKITYEQYF. The CDR3 DNA sequence: TGTGCCAGAAGCGATAAGATAACCTACGAGCAGTACTTC.

The V and J genes are TRBV7-7 and TRBJ2-2; TRBD2 might be the D (5 bases). The V gene's germline CDR1 is SSHAT and CDR2 FNYEAQ (reference sequence). This CDR3 is built from 16 residues. Trimming removed 1 base at V and 1 base at J, with 10 bases between. CDR3 sequence reads: CASSLESGRNTGELFF. CDR3 in DNA: TGTGCCAGCAGCTTAGAGTCTGGGAGGAACACCGGGGAGCTGTTTTTT. Drawing the rest from reference TRBV7-7 and TRBJ2-2, the complete variable domain is GAGVSQSPRYKVTKRGQDVTLRCDPISSHATLYWYQQALGQGPEFLTYFNYEAQPDKSGLPSDRFSAERPEGSISTLTIQRTEQRDSAMYRCASSLESGRNTGELFFGEGSRLTVL.

This chain uses TRBV7-9 with TRBJ2-5; weak D call: TRBD2 (5 bases). V was shortened by 2 bases and J by 7 bases, with 11 bases between the two germline ends. The CDR3 extends over 13 amino acids. Germline assignment: CDR1 SEHNR and CDR2 FQNEAQ (reference sequence). CDR3 amino acids: CASSLSPRGTQYF. The CDR3 nucleotides read TGTGCCAGCAGCTTATCCCCACGGGGGACCCAGTACTTC.

This chain connects TRBV1 to TRBJ1-1; the D call TRBD1 from the table was never checked on the DNA. TRBV1 has pseudogene status. This CDR3 spans 17 amino acids. CDR3 region: CTSSQGGMRDKNTEAFF. CDR3 DNA: TGCACCAGCAGCCAAGGGGGGATGAGGGACAAGAACACTGAAGCTTTCTTT.

A single count supports this clone. This chain links TRBV25-1 with TRBJ1-6; TRBD1 agrees at 7 bases. This CDR3 is 15 amino acids long. Losses at the gene ends were 4 bases for V and 8 bases for J; bases not matched to a gene: 8. CDR1 and CDR2 (germline): MGHDK, SYGVNS. CDR3 amino acids: CASSALTGQHSPLHF. DNA for the CDR3: TGTGCCAGCAGTGCCCTGACAGGGCAACATTCACCCCTCCACTTT.

The genes are TRBV11-2 and TRBJ1-1; 8 bases line up with TRBD1. CDR1 and CDR2 from the germline V gene are SGHAT and FQNNGV. The junction had 8 bases not matched to a gene; V was cut back by 5 bases and J by 3 bases. This CDR3 comprises 15 residues. In DNA, the CDR3 is TGTGCCAGCAGCCGACGGACAGGGCAGGACACTGAAGCTTTCTTT. Translation: CASSRRTGQDTEAFF.

The chain carries TRBV9 and TRBJ2-3, with D possibly matching TRBD2 (6 bases). CDR3 length equals 15 residues. V lost 3 bases to trimming and J lost 6 bases, with 17 bases between them. Germline CDR1 reads SGDLS; CDR2 reads YYNGEE. The CDR3 DNA reads as TGTGCCAGCAGCGAAGACTGGGGGGACGGGGATACGCAGTATTTT. Protein product: CASSEDWGDGDTQYF.

This clone was detected only once. The chain couples TRBV19 to TRBJ1-2, with a weak D call TRBD1 (6 bases). Germline V CDR1 and CDR2: LNHDA, SQIVND (reference sequence). The CDR3 has 15 residues. V dropped 7 bases and J dropped 4 bases, with 19 bases sitting between them. DNA for the CDR3: TGTGCCAGTAACACTCCCGGGCAGGACAGCTATGGCTACACCTTC. Protein: CASNTPGQDSYGYTF.

The V gene is TRBV5-1, the J gene TRBJ2-3, with D possibly matching TRBD1 (5 bases). The CDR3 is 15 amino acids. Trimming cost V 4 bases and J 3 bases, with 15 bases left between them. Germline V CDR1 and CDR2: SGHRS, YFSETQ. The CDR3 DNA sequence: TGCGCCAGCAGCCCTATGCAGGGCAGAACAGATACGCAGTATTTT. This translates into CASSPMQGRTDTQYF. Variable domain in full (rest from reference TRBV5-1 and TRBJ2-3): KAGVTQTPRYLIKTRGQQVTLSCSPISGHRSVSWYQQTPGQGLQFLFEYFSETQRNKGNFPGRFSGRQFSNSRSEMNVSTLELGDSALYLCASSPMQGRTDTQYFGPGTRLTVL.

The rearrangement uses TRBV11-2 and TRBJ2-3, with D perhaps TRBD1 (6 bases). The V and J ends lost 3 bases and 2 bases respectively, with 12 bases between them. This CDR3 contains 15 residues. CDR1 is SGHAT, CDR2 FQNNGV, per germline. In DNA, the CDR3 is TGTGCCAGCAGCTTCGGACAGACATACACAGATACGCAGTATTTT. This sequence encodes CASSFGQTYTDTQYF.

This clone was seen just once. The J gene is TRBJ2-7, the V gene TRBV5-6; D is ambiguous. Trimming pared 0 bases from V and 3 bases from J, leaving 10 bases between. The CDR3 has 14 amino acids. Germline V CDR1 and CDR2: SGHDT, YYEEEE. CDR3 coding DNA: TGTGCCAGCAGCTTGGCCTCAGGTGTCTACGAGCAGTACTTC. The encoded protein is CASSLASGVYEQYF. Full variable domain (missing parts from reference TRBV5-6 and TRBJ2-7): DAGVTQSPTHLIKTRGQQVTLRCSPKSGHDTVSWYQQALGQGPQFIFQYYEEEERQRGNFPDRFSGHQFPNYSSELNVNALLLGDSALYLCASSLASGVYEQYFGPGTRLTVT.